These 17 T cell receptor beta chains came from one sample sequenced in a study of shared clonotypes between healthy human individuals (dated by TCRdb to about 2020). The library relied on the immunoSEQ multiplex PCR assay. In its TCRdb copy, this immuneACCESS table keeps in-frame sequences only and misses some clones. Where compared with another copy, unresolved V genes explain less than half of these, and the others have no known cause. Within this sample are under 1,900,000 clones, with around 98.5% of them counted one time only. The ten largest clonotypes hold 0.36% of the sample. Sequenced: naive CD4+ T cells sorted from blood. Explained via the paper, the cell subset or site label denotes: CD45RA+ positively selected. Receptor source: a man younger than 45 in good health.

Here the CDR3 reads CASSEVAGTGYEQYF. The CDR3 bases are TGTGCCAGCAGTGAAGTAGCTGGGACAGGCTACGAGCAGTACTTC. V gene TRBV6-1 combines with J gene TRBJ2-7, with TRBD1 matching 8 bases. The V and J ends lost 1 base and 3 bases, in that order; junction bases with no gene match: 5. Germline CDR1 and CDR2: MNHNS and SASEGT. The CDR3 runs 15 residues.

The chain uses TRBV5-1 and TRBJ2-7; D is perhaps TRBD2 (5 bases). This CDR3 spans 14 amino acids. Trimming removed 4 bases from V and 5 bases from J, with 16 bases in between. The germline V gene has CDR1 SGHRS and CDR2 YFSETQ. CDR3 bases: TGCGCCAGCAGCGGTTTGGCTAGCTTCCACGAGCAGTACTTC. Translated: CASSGLASFHEQYF.

This clone was picked up one time. The sample holds other DNA sequences that translate to the same CDR3. The V and J genes are TRBV11-2 and TRBJ2-1; TRBD2 matches 13 bases. The germline V gene encodes CDR1 SGHAT and CDR2 FQNNGV. The CDR3 sequence is 15 residues long. After removal of 4 bases from V and 9 bases from J, the junction contained 6 bases not matched to a gene. The CDR3 region is CASSSTSGRAGEQFF. CDR3 in DNA: TGTGCCAGCAGCTCTACTAGCGGGAGGGCCGGTGAGCAGTTCTTC.

The sample holds one count of this clone. The chain uses TRBV5-1 and TRBJ2-3; perhaps TRBD2 as D (6 bases). The V and J ends lost 0 bases and 7 bases respectively, with 18 bases between them. Germline CDR1 is SGHRS and CDR2 is YFSETQ. CDR3 length equals 16 residues. The CDR3 sequence: CASSLAKGGWENTQYF. The CDR3 DNA is TGCGCCAGCAGCTTGGCCAAGGGAGGTTGGGAGAATACGCAGTATTTT.

Concerning this clone: At the DNA level, this CDR3 is encoded by other sequences in the same sample as well. The genes are TRBV5-5 and TRBJ1-5; D is possibly TRBD1 (5 bases). The CDR3 covers 15 residues. Germline CDR1 SGHKS, CDR2 YYEKEE (reference sequence). Trimming cost V 0 bases and J 4 bases, with 11 bases left between them. The DNA of the CDR3 is TGTGCCAGCAGCTTGGCGGCGGGGGGAAATCAGCCCCAGCATTTT. This encodes CASSLAAGGNQPQHF.

The gene calls are TRBV7-7 and TRBJ2-7, with TRBD2 identical over 8 bases. CDR1 is SSHAT, CDR2 FNYEAQ, per germline (reference sequence). There are 11 residues in the CDR3. The V segment lost 4 bases and the J segment 7 bases; nucleotides outside the gene matches: 0. CDR3 bases: TGTGCCAGCAGCTCGGGGGGGGAGCAGTACTTC. Translation gives CASSSGGEQYF.

The chain couples TRBV27 to TRBJ2-1, with TRBD2 matching over 7 bases. Germline V gene data show CDR1 as MNHEY and CDR2 as SMNVEV (reference sequence). V shed 3 bases, J shed 0 bases, and the junction held 2 bases outside the gene matches. CDR3 length equals 15 residues. In DNA, the CDR3 is TGTGCCAGCAGTTTCAGGACTAGCTCCTACAATGAGCAGTTCTTC. Translation: CASSFRTSSYNEQFF.

The chain carries TRBV29-1 and TRBJ1-5; D not resolved. V was trimmed by 4 bases and J by 0 bases, leaving 7 bases between them. The V gene's germline CDR1 is SQVTM and CDR2 ANQGSEA. The CDR3 loop spans 13 amino acids. CDR3: CSVAGNSNQPQHF. The CDR3 nucleotides are TGCAGCGTTGCCGGTAATAGCAATCAGCCCCAGCATTTT. Filled out from reference TRBV29-1 and TRBJ1-5, the complete variable domain reads SAVISQKPSRDICQRGTSLTIQCQVDSQVTMMFWYRQQPGQSLTLIATANQGSEATYESGFVIDKFPISRPNLTFSTLTVSNMSPEDSSIYLCSVAGNSNQPQHFGDGTRLSIL.

The genes are TRBV14 and TRBJ1-3; D remains ambiguous. Germline-derived CDR1 and CDR2 are SGHDN and FVKESK. The CDR3 covers 14 residues. V lost 2 bases to trimming and J lost 4 bases, with 9 bases between them. The CDR3 DNA reads as TGTGCCAGCAGCCAAAGGCTTCGAGGAAACACCATATATTTT. It yields the protein CASSQRLRGNTIYF.

A single count supports this clone. DNA of the CDR3: TGTGCCAGCAGTTTTCCCGGTTTGGAGACCCAGTACTTC. It yields the protein CASSFPGLETQYF. This chain joins TRBV28 and TRBJ2-5; D not certain. The CDR3 contains 13 residues. Looked up from germline, CDR1 is MDHEN and CDR2 is SYDVKM. Trimming left V 3 bases short and J 5 bases short, with 10 bases between.

The V gene is TRBV9, the J gene TRBJ2-5, with TRBD1 matching 10 bases. This CDR3 spans 14 amino acids. V gave up 4 bases and J gave up 5 bases; unmatched junction bases: 5. Germline V gene sequence: CDR1 SGDLS, CDR2 YYNGEE. DNA of the CDR3: TGTGCCAGCAGCTTGGGACAGGGGATGGAGACCCAGTACTTC. It codes for CASSLGQGMETQYF.

V usage is TRBV10-3 and J usage is TRBJ1-2; tentative D call: TRBD1 (6 bases). With 6 bases removed from V and 7 bases from J, the gap between germline ends came to 15 bases. There are 13 residues in the CDR3. Germline CDR1 and CDR2: ENHRY and SYGVKD. CDR3 nucleotides: TGTGCCATCAGACTGACAGGCGAGGGTGGCTACACCTTC. Protein sequence: CAIRLTGEGGYTF.

This clone was observed a single time. This chain uses TRBV6-1 with TRBJ2-5, with D perhaps TRBD2 (6 bases). The CDR3 totals 14 residues. The germline V and J ends were trimmed by 2 bases and 7 bases, with 14 bases remaining between them. From germline, CDR1 is MNHNS and CDR2 SASEGT. CDR3 DNA sequence: TGTGCCAGCAGTGAACCGTCGCGGGACGGGACCCAGTACTTC. Its translation is CASSEPSRDGTQYF.

In the case of this clone: Other nucleotide sequences from this sample produce the same CDR3. The V call is TRBV18, the J call TRBJ1-5, with D possibly matching TRBD1 (5 bases). Germline V gene data show CDR1 as KGHSH and CDR2 as LQKENI. The length of the CDR3 is 15 residues. V was pared by 1 base and J by 1 base, with 8 bases between. CDR3 coding DNA: TGTGCCAGCTCACCACTCAGGGTGAGCAATCAGCCCCAGCATTTT. It is translated as CASSPLRVSNQPQHF.

The rearrangement uses TRBV5-1 and TRBJ1-3, with D hard to call. The germline CDR1 and CDR2 sequences are SGHRS and YFSETQ. The CDR3 covers 15 residues. V lost 4 bases and J lost 0, with 11 bases in between. The CDR3 spells CASSPTYFSGNTIYF. DNA of the CDR3: TGCGCCAGCAGCCCGACTTATTTCTCTGGAAACACCATATATTTT.

On this clone: Other DNA sequences of this sample code for an identical CDR3. The J gene is TRBJ2-7, the V gene TRBV18; D might be TRBD1 or TRBD2, each matching 5 bases. The CDR3 has 13 residues. Between the trimmed V and J ends, which lost 3 bases and 0 bases, there was a span of 6 bases. CDR1 KGHSH and CDR2 LQKENI come from the germline V gene. The CDR3 coding sequence is TGTGCCAGCTCACCGGGACCCTCCTACGAGCAGTACTTC. The encoded protein is CASSPGPSYEQYF.

The chain carries TRBV5-4 and TRBJ2-1, with 13 bases aligning to TRBD2. The CDR3 length is 16 residues. The germline V gene has CDR1 SGHNT and CDR2 YYREEE (reference sequence). Losses at the gene ends were 4 bases for V and 6 bases for J; bases not matched to a gene: 7. The CDR3 is CASSGLGLAGINEQFF. DNA of the CDR3: TGTGCCAGCAGCGGCCTGGGACTAGCGGGAATCAATGAGCAGTTCTTC.